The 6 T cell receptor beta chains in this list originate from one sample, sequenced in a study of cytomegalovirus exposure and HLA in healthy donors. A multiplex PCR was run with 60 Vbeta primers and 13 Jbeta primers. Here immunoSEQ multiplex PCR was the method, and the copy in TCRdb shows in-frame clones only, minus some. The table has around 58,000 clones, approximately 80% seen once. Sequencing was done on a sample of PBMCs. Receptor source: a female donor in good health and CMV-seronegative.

CDR3 amino acids: CAWSREGGGTGYEQYF. Written as DNA, the CDR3 is TGTGCCTGGAGTCGAGAAGGGGGTGGGACGGGATACGAGCAGTACTTC. The chain joins TRBV30 to TRBJ2-7; the D gene is possibly TRBD1 (6 bases). This CDR3 region has 16 residues. Germline CDR1 is GTSNPN and CDR2 is SVGIG (reference sequence). Trimming took off 2 bases at V and 4 bases at J, with 21 bases between the two ends.

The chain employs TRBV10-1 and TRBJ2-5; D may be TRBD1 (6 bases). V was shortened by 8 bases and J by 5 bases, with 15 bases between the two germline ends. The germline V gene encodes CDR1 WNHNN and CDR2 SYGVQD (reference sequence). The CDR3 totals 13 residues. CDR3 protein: CASLEAGVETQYF. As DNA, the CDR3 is TGCGCCAGCCTAGAGGCAGGGGTCGAGACCCAGTACTTC.

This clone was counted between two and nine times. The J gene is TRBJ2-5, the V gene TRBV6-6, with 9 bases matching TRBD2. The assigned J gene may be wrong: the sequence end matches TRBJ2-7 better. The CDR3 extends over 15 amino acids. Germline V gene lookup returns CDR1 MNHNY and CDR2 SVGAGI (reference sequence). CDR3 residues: CASRIRGTSRSEQYF. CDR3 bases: TGTGCCAGCAGGATACGAGGGACTAGCAGGTCCGAGCAGTACTTC.

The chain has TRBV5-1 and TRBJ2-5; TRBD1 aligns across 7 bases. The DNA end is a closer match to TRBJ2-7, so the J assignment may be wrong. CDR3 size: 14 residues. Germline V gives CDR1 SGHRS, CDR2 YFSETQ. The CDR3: CASSRPGTVNEQYF. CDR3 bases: TGCGCCAGCAGCCGTCCCGGGACAGTGAACGAGCAGTACTTC.

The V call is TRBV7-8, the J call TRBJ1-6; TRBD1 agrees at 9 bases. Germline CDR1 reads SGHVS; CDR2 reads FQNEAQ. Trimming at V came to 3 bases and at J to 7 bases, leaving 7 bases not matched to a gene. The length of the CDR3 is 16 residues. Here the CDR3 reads CASSFWDRAKNSPLHF. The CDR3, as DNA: TGTGCCAGCAGCTTCTGGGACAGGGCAAAGAATTCACCCCTCCACTTT. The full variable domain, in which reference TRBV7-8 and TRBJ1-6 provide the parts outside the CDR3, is GAGVSQSPRYKVAKRGQDVALRCDPISGHVSLFWYQQALGQGPEFLTYFQNEAQLDKSGLPSDRFFAERPEGSVSTLKIQRTQQEDSAVYLCASSFWDRAKNSPLHFGNGTRLTVT.

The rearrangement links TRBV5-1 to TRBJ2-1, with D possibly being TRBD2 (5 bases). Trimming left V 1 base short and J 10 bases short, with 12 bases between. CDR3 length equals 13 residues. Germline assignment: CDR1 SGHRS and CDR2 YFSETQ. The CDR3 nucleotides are TGCGCCAGCAGCTTGCAGATCTCGGGAGAGCAGTTCTTC. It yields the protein CASSLQISGEQFF. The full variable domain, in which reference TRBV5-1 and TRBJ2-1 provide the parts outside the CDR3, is KAGVTQTPRYLIKTRGQQVTLSCSPISGHRSVSWYQQTPGQGLQFLFEYFSETQRNKGNFPGRFSGRQFSNSRSEMNVSTLELGDSALYLCASSLQISGEQFFGPGTRLTVL.